This T cell receptor (beta chain) was found in a study of blood T cell repertoires in COVID-19. The overall study: The study drew acute and convalescent COVID-19 samples from the United States, Italy and Spain. The analysed material was cDNA or gDNA that came from T cells, B-cell-depleted T cells, or PBMCs.

Profiling relied on immunoSEQ multiplex PCR, and the TCRdb table lists in-frame clones only, not all of them. The sample comprises 250,000 to 300,000 clones, 81% of which are singletons, and over 2.5% rests with the top ten. The V gene lost 4 bases and the J gene lost 4 bases, with 26 bases spanning the gap. This CDR3 is 19 amino acids long. Germline loops: CDR1 LGHDT, CDR2 YNNKEL (reference sequence). The receptor was derived from an older woman with active or convalescent COVID-19. Material for sequencing was peripheral blood. The rearrangement links TRBV3-1 (or the pseudogene TRBV3-2) to TRBJ1-5; D is perhaps TRBD1 (6 bases). The CDR3 spells CASSREDRNNQVGNQPQHF. The CDR3 bases are TGTGCCAGCAGCCGCGAGGACAGAAACAACCAGGTGGGGAATCAGCCCCAGCATTTT.